Following are 7 T cell receptor beta chains from one sample sequenced in a study of CD8 T cells in ankylosing spondylitis. A single record per CDR3 protein comes from TCRdb applying MiXCR to the 5' RACE reads. The sample contains 200,000 to 250,000 distinct CDR3 sequences, approximately 8% of which appear only once. The sample was blood, either unsorted or a sorted T cell fraction (not recorded which). The receptors stem from a female donor with ankylosing spondylitis or in good health (not recorded which).

The chain employs TRBV5-5 and TRBJ2-1; 10 positions agree with TRBD2. The CDR3 is 16 residues long. Germline V gene sequence: CDR1 SGHKS, CDR2 YYEKEE (reference sequence). V was pared by 1 base and J by 3 bases, with 4 bases of the junction left unmatched. As DNA, the CDR3 is TGTGCCAGCAGCTTGCGACTAGCGGGCCGCTACAATGAGCAGTTCTTC. It specifies CASSLRLAGRYNEQFF.

This clonotype was recorded many times. The J gene is TRBJ2-7, the V gene TRBV5-6; 10 bases are shared with TRBD2. Germline V gene data show CDR1 as SGHDT and CDR2 as YYEEEE. This CDR3 is 18 amino acids long. V was clipped by 4 bases and J by 0 bases; unmatched bases: 13. In nucleotides, the CDR3 is TGTGCCAGCAGCCAAGGGACTAGCGTTTTCGTAAACTCCTACGAGCAGTACTTC. Protein: CASSQGTSVFVNSYEQYF.

The chain employs TRBV19 and TRBJ1-5; tentative D call: TRBD1 (6 bases). Trimming stripped 7 bases from V and 1 base from J, with 20 bases between. The CDR3 runs to 17 residues. CDR1 and CDR2 (germline): LNHDA, SQIVND (reference sequence). For the CDR3, the DNA is TGTGCCAGTACCCCTCGTCGGGGGCTCGGGAGCAATCAGCCCCAGCATTTT. Amino acids: CASTPRRGLGSNQPQHF.

This clonotype has at least ten counts. The V call is TRBV5-6, the J call TRBJ2-1, with D perhaps matching TRBD2 (6 bases). Per germline, CDR1 SGHDT and CDR2 YYEEEE. This CDR3 contains 12 residues. Trimming removed 4 bases at V and 7 bases at J, with 9 bases between. CDR3 coding DNA: TGTGCCAGCAGCGGGGCGGGGAATGAGCAGTTCTTC. Translated, it gives CASSGAGNEQFF.

This clonotype was detected ten times or more. The chain recombines TRBV10-2 with TRBJ1-2; 9 bases are shared with TRBD1. The CDR3 contains 13 residues. The germline V gene encodes CDR1 WSHSY and CDR2 SAAADI. V trimming: 6 bases; J trimming: 8 bases; junction bases outside the gene matches: 7. CDR3 amino acids: CASSWTGEGGYTF. The CDR3 bases are TGCGCCAGCAGCTGGACAGGGGAAGGAGGCTACACCTTC.

This clonotype has ten or more counts. The chain carries TRBV3-1 and TRBJ2-5; D is perhaps TRBD1 (5 bases). The CDR3 has 14 residues. V dropped 1 base and J dropped 4 bases, with 10 bases sitting between them. The germline V gene encodes CDR1 LGHDT and CDR2 YNNKEL (reference sequence). The CDR3 reads CASSQAQARETQYF. The DNA for the CDR3 is TGTGCCAGCAGCCAAGCACAGGCGAGAGAGACCCAGTACTTC.

In its sample, this clonotype was seen many times. This chain uses TRBV29-1 with TRBJ2-5; D possibly corresponds to TRBD1 (6 bases). With 3 bases removed from V and 2 bases from J, the gap between germline ends came to 22 bases. The germline gives CDR1 SQVTM, CDR2 ANQGSEA. The CDR3 consists of 17 residues. DNA of the CDR3: TGCAGCGTTGAGGGGTCCAATGGGGACAAAGGGCAAGAGACCCAGTACTTC. Its translation is CSVEGSNGDKGQETQYF.